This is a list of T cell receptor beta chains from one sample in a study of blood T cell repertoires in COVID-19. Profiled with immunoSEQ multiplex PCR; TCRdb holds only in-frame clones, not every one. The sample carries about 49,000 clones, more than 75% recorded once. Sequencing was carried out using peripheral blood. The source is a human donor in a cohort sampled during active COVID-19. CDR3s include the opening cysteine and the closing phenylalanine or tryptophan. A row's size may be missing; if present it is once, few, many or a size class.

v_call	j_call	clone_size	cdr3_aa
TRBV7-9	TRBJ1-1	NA	CASSLDRILNTEAFF
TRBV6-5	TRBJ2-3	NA	CASSMTSYKDTQYF
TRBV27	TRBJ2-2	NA	CASSLLAVNTGELFF
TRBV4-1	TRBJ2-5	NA	CASSHRQGPPTFQETQYF
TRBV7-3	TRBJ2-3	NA	CASSLSGANTDTQYF
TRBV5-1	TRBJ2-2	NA	CASSLAGTGELFF
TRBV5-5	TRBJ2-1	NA	CASSLESGTYNEQFF
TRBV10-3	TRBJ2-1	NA	CAISEKSGFNEQFF
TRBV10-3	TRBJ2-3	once	CAISETSNLRTDTQYF
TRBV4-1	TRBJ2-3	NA	CASSRRLTSGTVADTQYF
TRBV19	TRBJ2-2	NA	CASSRGNTGELFF
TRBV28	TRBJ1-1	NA	CASSSYGQNTEAFF
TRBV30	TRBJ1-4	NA	CAWGQGLNEKLFF
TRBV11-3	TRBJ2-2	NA	CASSRRDSKAGELFF
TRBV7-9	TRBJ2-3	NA	CASGRAGVADTQYF
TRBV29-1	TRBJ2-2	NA	CSVERQTAGELFF
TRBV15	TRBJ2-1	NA	CATSRDLAGGINEQFF
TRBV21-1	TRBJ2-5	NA	CASSLPKGGETQYF
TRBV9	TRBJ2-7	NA	CASSVGVGGAYEQYF
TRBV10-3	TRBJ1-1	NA	CAISEGRPATAFF
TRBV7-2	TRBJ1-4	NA	CASSYGTGDEKLFF
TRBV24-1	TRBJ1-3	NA	CATSDPGQRCYWNTIYF
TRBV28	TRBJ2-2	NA	CASSFITEALGGELFF
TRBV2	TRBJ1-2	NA	CASSIDSSGGYTF
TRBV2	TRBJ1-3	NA	CASSNQGASGNTIYF
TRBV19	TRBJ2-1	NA	CASSSLSGSEQFF
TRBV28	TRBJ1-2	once	CASRSDREYGYTF
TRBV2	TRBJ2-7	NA	CASSTDRGYEQYF
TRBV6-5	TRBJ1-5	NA	CASSGDRGLNQPQHF
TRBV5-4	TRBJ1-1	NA	CASSSAGLNTEAFF
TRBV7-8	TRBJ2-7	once	CASSLAPIAGVAYEQYF
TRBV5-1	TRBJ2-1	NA	CASSLMTAGAYNEQFF
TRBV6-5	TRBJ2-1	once	CASRGQPYNEQFF
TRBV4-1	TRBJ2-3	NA	CASSQSSGLRLTPDTQYF
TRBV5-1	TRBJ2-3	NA	CASKGTSGTDTQYF
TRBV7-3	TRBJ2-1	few	CASSLRTGGTYNEQFF
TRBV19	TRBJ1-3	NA	CASRVTSGNTIYF
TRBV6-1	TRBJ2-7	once	CASSERQGYEQYF
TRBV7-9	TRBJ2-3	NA	CASSLGTLRTDTQYF
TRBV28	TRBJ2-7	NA	CASSSRLAGITYEQYF
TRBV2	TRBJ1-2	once	CASKDRGPNYGYTF
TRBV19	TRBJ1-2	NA	CASSTDREVRYGYTF
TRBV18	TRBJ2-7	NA	CASSPGQNYEQYF
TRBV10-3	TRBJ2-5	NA	CAISEWLREVQETQYF
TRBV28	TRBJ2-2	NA	CASSSYTRTAPSNTGELFF
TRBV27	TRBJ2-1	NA	CASSLNQGTYNEQFF
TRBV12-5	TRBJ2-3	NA	CASGLSWTSGWDLTDTQYF
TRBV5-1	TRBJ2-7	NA	CASSLAQGTYEQYF